Listed here is a single TCR beta chain. Its specificity is not known. These data belong to a study of cytomegalovirus exposure and HLA in healthy donors. Regarding the study as a whole: Cytomegalovirus status, reportedly, was diagnosed with high specificity and sensitivity by the classifier. That first-cohort TCR clusters tended to co-occur in the approximately 110 validation repertoires was found in a later analysis. Among TCR beta chains, those listed as cytomegalovirus-associated numbered approximately 150.

While the first cohort had 600 to 850 subjects, the donors belonged to the separate validation cohort of over a hundred subjects. This table comes from immunoSEQ multiplex PCR, and its TCRdb copy is limited to in-frame clones, with some not included. The table includes nearly 110,000 clones, about nine tenths detected once. CDR3 length: 15 residues. Trimming left V 1 base short and J 3 bases short, with 10 bases between. The germline V gene has CDR1 MGHRA and CDR2 YSYEKL. Material for sequencing was PBMCs. The receptor's source is a woman between 18 and 30 years old in good health and CMV-seropositive. The chain carries TRBV4-1 and TRBJ1-5; D is unclear. The CDR3 sequence: CASSQVREINQPQHF. The CDR3 nucleotides are TGCGCCAGCAGCCAAGTGAGGGAGATCAATCAGCCCCAGCATTTT.